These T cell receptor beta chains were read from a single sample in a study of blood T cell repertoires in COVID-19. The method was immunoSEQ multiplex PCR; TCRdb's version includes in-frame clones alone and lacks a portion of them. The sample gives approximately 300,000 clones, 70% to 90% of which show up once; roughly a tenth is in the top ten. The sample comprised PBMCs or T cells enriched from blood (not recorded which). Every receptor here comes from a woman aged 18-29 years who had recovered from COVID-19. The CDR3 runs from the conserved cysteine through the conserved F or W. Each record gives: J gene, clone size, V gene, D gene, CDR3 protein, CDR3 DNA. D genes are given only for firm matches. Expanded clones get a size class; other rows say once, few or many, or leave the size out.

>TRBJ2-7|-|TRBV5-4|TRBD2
CASSLVISGHYEQYF
TGTGCCAGCAGCTTGGTGATTAGCGGGCACTACGAGCAGTACTTC
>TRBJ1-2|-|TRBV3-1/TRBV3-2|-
CASSPTGEGNYGYTF
TGTGCCAGCAGCCCAACCGGGGAGGGGAACTATGGCTACACCTTC
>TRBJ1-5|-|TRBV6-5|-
CASSSGRPGQPQHF
TGTGCCAGCAGCTCCGGCCGGCCGGGTCAGCCCCAGCATTTT
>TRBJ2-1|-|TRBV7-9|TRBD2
CASSPPGLAAINEQFF
TGTGCCAGCAGCCCTCCGGGACTAGCGGCAATCAATGAGCAGTTCTTC
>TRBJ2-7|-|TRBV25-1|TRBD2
CASSDGLGTSGSYEQYF
TGTGCCAGCAGTGATGGTCTGGGGACTAGCGGCTCCTACGAGCAGTACTTC
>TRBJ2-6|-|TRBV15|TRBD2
CATSRTGTSGSSGANVLTF
TGTGCCACCAGCAGGACTGGGACTAGCGGGAGCTCTGGGGCCAACGTCCTGACTTTC
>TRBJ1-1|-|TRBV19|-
CASRGLLNTEAFF
TGTGCCAGTAGAGGACTCTTGAACACTGAAGCTTTCTTT
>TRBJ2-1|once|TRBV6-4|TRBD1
CASSKTGQSEQFF
TGTGCCAGCAGTAAGACAGGGCAAAGTGAGCAGTTCTTC
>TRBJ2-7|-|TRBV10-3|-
CAISDDGYEQYF
TGTGCCATCAGTGACGACGGGTACGAGCAGTACTTC
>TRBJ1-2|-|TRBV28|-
CASTLLGRAYGYTF
TGTGCCAGCACCCTCCTAGGCAGGGCCTATGGCTACACCTTC
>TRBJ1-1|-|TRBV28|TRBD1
CASSPPRDSPEAFF
TGTGCCAGCAGTCCCCCGAGGGACAGCCCTGAAGCTTTCTTT
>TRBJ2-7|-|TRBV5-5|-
CASSRVGRGSYEQYF
TGTGCCAGCAGCCGAGTGGGGAGGGGGTCCTACGAGCAGTACTTC
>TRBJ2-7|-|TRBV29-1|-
CSVARRSNSYEQYF
TGCAGCGTTGCTAGACGGTCGAACTCCTACGAGCAGTACTTC
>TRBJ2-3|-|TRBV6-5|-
CASRNRLEVTDTQYF
TGTGCCAGCAGAAACAGGCTTGAGGTGACAGATACGCAGTATTTT
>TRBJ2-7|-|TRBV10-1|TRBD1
CASQPTGAYEQYF
TGCGCCAGCCAACCGACAGGGGCCTACGAGCAGTACTTC
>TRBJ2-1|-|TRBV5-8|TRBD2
CASTKRTSGRGSEQFF
TGTGCCAGCACCAAGAGGACTAGCGGGAGGGGCAGTGAGCAGTTCTTC
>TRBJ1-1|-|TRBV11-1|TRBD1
CASSLLTGPETEAFF
TGTGCCAGCAGCCTACTGACAGGGCCGGAGACTGAAGCTTTCTTT
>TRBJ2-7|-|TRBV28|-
CASTLRLNYEQYF
TGTGCCAGCACCCTGAGACTGAACTACGAGCAGTACTTC
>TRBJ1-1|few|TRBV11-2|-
CASSPRFQTTAMNTEAFF
TGTGCCAGCAGCCCCCGATTCCAGACGACAGCCATGAACACTGAAGCTTTCTTT
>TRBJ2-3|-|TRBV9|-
CASSVAGLRPHTQYF
TGTGCCAGCAGCGTAGCAGGACTAAGGCCCCATACGCAGTATTTT
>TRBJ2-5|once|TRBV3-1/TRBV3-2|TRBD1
CASSQPGQEETQYF
TGTGCCAGCAGCCAACCGGGACAGGAGGAGACCCAGTACTTC
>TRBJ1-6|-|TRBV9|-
CASSVGGQSNSPLHF
TGTGCCAGCAGCGTAGGTGGACAGAGTAATTCACCCCTCCACTTT
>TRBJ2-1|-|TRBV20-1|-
CSASRGDHNEQFF
TGCAGTGCTAGTAGAGGCGACCACAATGAGCAGTTCTTC
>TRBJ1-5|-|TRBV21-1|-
CASSKAVRRQWVPLFQPQHF
TGTGCCAGCAGCAAAGCAGTCAGGCGTCAATGGGTACCCCTATTTCAGCCCCAGCATTTT
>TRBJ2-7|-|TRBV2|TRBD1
CASQGTGVYEQYF
TGTGCCAGCCAGGGAACAGGGGTCTACGAGCAGTACTTC
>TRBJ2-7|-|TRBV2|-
CASGRGLSREQYF
TGTGCCAGTGGTCGGGGGTTATCTCGGGAGCAGTACTTC
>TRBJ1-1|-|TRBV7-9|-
CASSLVPLNTEAFF
TGTGCCAGCAGCTTAGTCCCATTGAACACTGAAGCTTTCTTT
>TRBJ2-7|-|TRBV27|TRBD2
CASSLTGGAFYEQYF
TGTGCCAGCAGTTTGACGGGGGGAGCCTTCTACGAGCAGTACTTC
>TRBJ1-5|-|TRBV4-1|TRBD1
CASSHLDRDGNQPQHF
TGCGCCAGCAGCCACCTAGACAGGGACGGCAATCAGCCCCAGCATTTT
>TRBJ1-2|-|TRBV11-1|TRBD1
CASSSSRDSLNYGYTF
TGTGCCAGCAGCTCATCCCGGGACAGTCTAAACTATGGCTACACCTTC
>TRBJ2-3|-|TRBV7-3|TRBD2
CASSPQAGTDTQYF
TGTGCCAGCAGCCCACAAGCGGGAACAGATACGCAGTATTTT
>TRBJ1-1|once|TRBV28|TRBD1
CASSHGTAFLAMNTEAFF
TGTGCCAGCAGTCACGGGACAGCGTTCCTCGCGATGAACACTGAAGCTTTCTTT
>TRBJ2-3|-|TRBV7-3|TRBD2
CASSLTSAGVQDTQYF
TGTGCCAGCAGCTTAACTTCGGCGGGAGTTCAAGATACGCAGTATTTT
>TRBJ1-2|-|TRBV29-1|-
CSARVDYGYTF
TGCAGCGCTCGGGTTGACTATGGCTACACCTTC
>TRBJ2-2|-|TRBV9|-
CASSVTRHTGELFF
TGTGCCAGCAGCGTGACTAGGCACACCGGGGAGCTGTTTTTT
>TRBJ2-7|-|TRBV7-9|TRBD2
CASSPTSGVHYEQYF
TGTGCCAGCAGCCCCACAAGCGGGGTGCACTACGAGCAGTACTTC
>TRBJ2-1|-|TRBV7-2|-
CASSLYLAESKYNEQFF
TGTGCCAGCAGCTTATATTTAGCGGAATCAAAATACAATGAGCAGTTCTTC
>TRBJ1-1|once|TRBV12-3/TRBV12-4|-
CASSFSENTEAFF
TGTGCCAGCAGTTTCTCAGAGAACACTGAAGCTTTCTTT
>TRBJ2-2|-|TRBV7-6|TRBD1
CASSATGSNTGELFF
TGTGCCAGCAGCGCGACAGGGTCAAACACCGGGGAGCTGTTTTTT
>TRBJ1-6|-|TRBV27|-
CASSSPNIGANSPLHF
TGTGCCAGCAGTTCACCTAATATAGGGGCTAATTCACCCCTCCACTTT
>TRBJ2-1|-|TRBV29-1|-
CSVGAYNEQFF
TGCAGCGTTGGCGCCTACAATGAGCAGTTCTTC
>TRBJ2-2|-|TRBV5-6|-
CASSLIGWTQNTGELFF
TGTGCCAGCAGCTTGATTGGTTGGACACAGAACACCGGGGAGCTGTTTTTT
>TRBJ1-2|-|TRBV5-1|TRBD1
CASSPGQGYYGYTF
TGCGCCAGCAGCCCAGGACAGGGTTACTATGGCTACACCTTC
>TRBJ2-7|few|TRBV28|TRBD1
CASFPGTGGYPNEQYF
TGTGCCAGCTTTCCCGGGACAGGGGGCTACCCGAACGAGCAGTACTTC
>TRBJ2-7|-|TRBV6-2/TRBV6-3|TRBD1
CASSYFGTGTYEQYF
TGTGCCAGCAGTTACTTCGGGACAGGGACCTACGAGCAGTACTTC
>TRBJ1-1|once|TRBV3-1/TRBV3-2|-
CASSQESGTEAFF
TGTGCCAGCAGCCAAGAATCGGGCACTGAAGCTTTCTTT
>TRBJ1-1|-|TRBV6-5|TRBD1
CASSFTGGDTEAFF
TGTGCCAGCAGTTTTACAGGGGGTGACACTGAAGCTTTCTTT
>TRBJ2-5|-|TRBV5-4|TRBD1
CASTSGTGLRETQYF
TGTGCCAGCACATCTGGGACAGGGTTGAGAGAGACCCAGTACTTC
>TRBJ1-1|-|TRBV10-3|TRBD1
CAALTGDTEAFF
TGTGCCGCATTGACAGGGGACACTGAAGCTTTCTTT
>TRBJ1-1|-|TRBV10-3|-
CAISESRFSVEAFF
TGTGCCATCAGTGAGTCGAGGTTCTCGGTTGAAGCTTTCTTT
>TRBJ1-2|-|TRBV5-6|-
CASSQGPYGYTF
TGTGCCAGCAGCCAGGGGCCGTATGGCTACACCTTC
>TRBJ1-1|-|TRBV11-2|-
CASSLPRVGSEAFF
TGTGCCAGCAGCTTACCCAGGGTGGGCTCTGAAGCTTTCTTT
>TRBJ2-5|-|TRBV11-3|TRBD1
CASSEGQGGKETQYF
TGTGCCAGCAGCGAAGGACAGGGGGGGAAAGAGACCCAGTACTTC